A selection of T cell receptor beta chains follows, all from one sample in a study of shared clonotypes between healthy human individuals. TCRdb's table, derived via immunoSEQ multiplex PCR, lists solely in-frame clones and lacks some. The table shows some 1.5 million clones, with roughly 95% occurring only once. The sample comprised naive CD4+ T cells sorted from blood. Receptor source: a man aged 25-40 years in good health. Both conserved end residues are part of each CDR3. The D gene is left open where the match is weak. Clone sizes are given selectively: once, few, many, or a class where the clone is expanded.

.,.,TRBJ2-7,TRBV5-8,TGTGCCAGCAGCCGCCGGGACGGGTTTTACGAGCAGTACTTC,CASSRRDGFYEQYF
.,TRBD2,TRBJ2-7,TRBV7-2,TGTGCCAGCAGTCTAGCGGGAAGCTCCTACGAGCAGTACTTC,CASSLAGSSYEQYF
.,TRBD1,TRBJ1-4,TRBV2,TGTGCCAGCAGTTTACAGGGGGCGCTTGAAAAACTGTTTTTT,CASSLQGALEKLFF
.,.,TRBJ1-3,TRBV15,TGTGCCACCAGCAGAGAAAAGGGTGGTGGAAACACCATATATTTT,CATSREKGGGNTIYF
.,.,TRBJ2-1,TRBV9,TGTGCCAGCAGCGTAAACTCTTACAATGAGCAGTTCTTC,CASSVNSYNEQFF
.,.,TRBJ1-2,TRBV5-8,TGTGCCAGCAGCTTGCTCAGGACAGACTATGGCTACACCTTC,CASSLLRTDYGYTF
.,.,TRBJ2-5,TRBV27,TGTGCCAGCAGTTTATCGTACCAAGAGACCCAGTACTTC,CASSLSYQETQYF
.,.,TRBJ2-5,TRBV27,TGTGCCAGCAGTTCCAGGTTTGGAGAGACCCAGTACTTC,CASSSRFGETQYF
.,.,TRBJ1-5,TRBV4-2,TGTGCCAGCAGCCAAGATCTAGGGCTTGGGGGGCGCAATCAGCCCCAGCATTTT,CASSQDLGLGGRNQPQHF
once,TRBD2,TRBJ2-7,TRBV5-1,TGCGCCAGCAGCTTGGCCCCGAGGGAGGGGCAGTACTTC,CASSLAPREGQYF
.,TRBD2,TRBJ2-3,TRBV28,TGTGCCAGCAGTTTCGGACTAGCGGGAGGGGACAGCACAGATACGCAGTATTTT,CASSFGLAGGDSTDTQYF
few,.,TRBJ1-4,TRBV5-1,TGCGCCAGCAGCTTGGACGGTCCCCTTGCCCCAAAACTGTTTTTT,CASSLDGPLAPKLFF
.,.,TRBJ2-5,TRBV7-2,TGTGCCAGCAGCCCCCTAGGCGGGATCCTCACGATCGAGACCCAGTACTTC,CASSPLGGILTIETQYF
.,TRBD1,TRBJ2-6,TRBV14,TGTGCCAGCAGCCAAGTCACAGGGGATATACGACCCTCTGGGGCCAACGTCCTGACTTTC,CASSQVTGDIRPSGANVLTF
.,.,TRBJ1-4,TRBV28,TGTGCCAGCAGCCGTCCCCCTGCTAATGAAAAACTGTTTTTT,CASSRPPANEKLFF
.,.,TRBJ2-3,TRBV7-2,TGTGCCAGCAGCTTAAGGGGCGCTAGCGTTAGCACAGATACGCAGTATTTT,CASSLRGASVSTDTQYF
.,.,TRBJ2-1,TRBV9,TGTGCCAGCAGCGTAGGGCTAGCAGGTACCAATGAGCAGTTCTTC,CASSVGLAGTNEQFF
.,.,TRBJ2-5,TRBV6-1,TGTGCCAGCAGAGCGGACAGAATCCAAGAGACCCAGTACTTC,CASRADRIQETQYF
few,TRBD1,TRBJ1-2,TRBV27,TGTGCCAGCAGCCAGACAGGGGTCCCCTATGGCTACACCTTC,CASSQTGVPYGYTF
.,TRBD2,TRBJ2-1,TRBV5-1,TGCGCCAGCACCGCTAGCGGGAGTATGAATGAGCAGTTCTTC,CASTASGSMNEQFF
.,.,TRBJ2-7,TRBV21-1,TGTGCCAGCAGCAAAAGGAGGAAACGACAGGGGAGGTCGCCCTACGAGCAGTACTTC,CASSKRRKRQGRSPYEQYF
.,TRBD2,TRBJ2-7,TRBV4-1,TGCGCCAGCAGCCAAACCGCGGACTGGACTAGGTCGAGGCGCGAGCAGTACTTC,CASSQTADWTRSRREQYF
once,.,TRBJ2-1,TRBV4-3,TGCGCCAGCAGTCAAACTGGGGGCTTCTACTACAATGAGCAGTTCTTC,CASSQTGGFYYNEQFF
.,.,TRBJ2-2,TRBV29-1,TGCAGCGTTGGTTCCTGGGGGGTGAACACCGGGGAGCTGTTTTTT,CSVGSWGVNTGELFF
once,.,TRBJ2-7,TRBV6-5,TGTGCCAGCAGTACTAGCCCATGGCAGACCTACGAGCAGTACTTC,CASSTSPWQTYEQYF
.,.,TRBJ2-5,TRBV5-1,TGCGCCAGCAGCTTGAACGCGGGACGGTACGAGACCCAGTACTTC,CASSLNAGRYETQYF
few,.,TRBJ1-5,TRBV19,TGTGCCAGTAGAACCCACGTAGGGAGTGGCAATCAGCCCCAGCATTTT,CASRTHVGSGNQPQHF
.,.,TRBJ2-7,TRBV6-1,TGTGCCAGCAGTGAACTGGGGAACGAGCAGTACTTC,CASSELGNEQYF
.,.,TRBJ1-5,TRBV25-1,TGTGCCAGCAGTGAATTTGGGATGGGTCAGCCCCAGCATTTT,CASSEFGMGQPQHF
.,.,TRBJ2-1,TRBV5-8,TGTGCCAGCACCTTGGTCGCTCCCACGGGGCAGTTCTTC,CASTLVAPTGQFF
.,TRBD2,TRBJ2-2,TRBV10-3,TGTGCCATCACCGAAGCCCTAGGACTAGCGGGAGTAGAGGACACCGGGGAGCTGTTTTTT,CAITEALGLAGVEDTGELFF
.,.,TRBJ2-1,TRBV10-3,TGTGCCATCCGAAACAATGAGCAGTTCTTC,CAIRNNEQFF
.,.,TRBJ2-7,TRBV10-2,TGCGCCAGCAGGGGGCGAACCTACGAGCAGTACTTC,CASRGRTYEQYF
.,.,TRBJ1-1,TRBV30,TGTGCCTGGAATGAAGTGAGGGGAACTGAAGCTTTCTTT,CAWNEVRGTEAFF
.,.,TRBJ2-7,TRBV25-1,TGTGCCAGCAGTGACCGAGGGCTCTCCTACGAGCAGTACTTC,CASSDRGLSYEQYF
few,.,TRBJ1-1,TRBV9,TGTGCCAGCAGCGTAACAGGGTCGAACACTGAAGCTTTCTTT,CASSVTGSNTEAFF
.,TRBD1,TRBJ2-5,TRBV27,TGTGCCAGCAGTTTCGTCAGGGGGTCAGTAAAGGAGACCCAGTACTTC,CASSFVRGSVKETQYF
.,TRBD2,TRBJ2-5,TRBV4-3,TGCGCCAGCAGCCCTGAGGGCCGAGTGACTAGCGGTCAAGAGACCCAGTACTTC,CASSPEGRVTSGQETQYF
.,TRBD1,TRBJ1-2,TRBV5-6,TGTGCCAGCAGTTCCGGGACAGGGGACTATGGCTACACCTTC,CASSSGTGDYGYTF
once,TRBD2,TRBJ2-1,TRBV5-1,TGCGCCAGCAGCTTGGGACTAGCGGGACCCGACAATGAGCAGTTCTTC,CASSLGLAGPDNEQFF
.,.,TRBJ2-3,TRBV28,TGTGCCAGCAGTTTGGGCGGAGTCACAGATACGCAGTATTTT,CASSLGGVTDTQYF
.,TRBD2,TRBJ2-7,TRBV6-5,TGTGCCAGCAGTTACCGAGTTGCTAGCGGTTACGAGCAGTACTTC,CASSYRVASGYEQYF
.,TRBD1,TRBJ2-5,TRBV5-1,TGCGCCAGCAGCTGGGACAGGGGGCAAGAGACCCAGTACTTC,CASSWDRGQETQYF
.,.,TRBJ1-2,TRBV2,TGTGCCAGCAGTGACGGCTCGAATGGCTACACCTTC,CASSDGSNGYTF
.,TRBD2,TRBJ2-5,TRBV25-1,TGTGCCAGCAGTGAACCTAGCGGACGGACGGAGACCCAGTACTTC,CASSEPSGRTETQYF
.,TRBD2,TRBJ2-3,TRBV5-4,TGTGCCAGCAGCAGGGGACTAGCGGGAGGAGGGGATACGCAGTATTTT,CASSRGLAGGGDTQYF
.,.,TRBJ2-5,TRBV5-5,TGTGCCAGCAGCTTGTCGCCCCAGGGAGAGACCCAGTACTTC,CASSLSPQGETQYF
.,.,TRBJ2-1,TRBV5-1,TGCGCCAGCAGTTTAGCTTCAGGGACCCCCGTAGTTTTCTTC,CASSLASGTPVVFF
.,.,TRBJ1-2,TRBV2,TGTGCCAGCACCTATTTAGATACCTCTAACTATGGCTACACCTTC,CASTYLDTSNYGYTF
.,.,TRBJ2-3,TRBV18,TGTGCCAGCTCACCATCCAGGGACACAGATACGCAGTATTTT,CASSPSRDTDTQYF
.,.,TRBJ1-5,TRBV28,TGTGCCAGCTTCTCGGGGGCTAAGAGCAATCAGCCCCAGCATTTT,CASFSGAKSNQPQHF
.,.,TRBJ2-2,TRBV2,TGTGCCAGCAGGGGGACTGACCTACTGAGCGGGGAGCTGTTTTTT,CASRGTDLLSGELFF
.,.,TRBJ2-1,TRBV18,TGTGCCAGCTCACCACGGCGTAGTTTGGGTAATGAGCAGTTCTTC,CASSPRRSLGNEQFF
.,.,TRBJ2-5,TRBV5-4,TGTGCCAGCAGCTTGCGTATCTCGGGTCAAGAGACCCAGTACTTC,CASSLRISGQETQYF